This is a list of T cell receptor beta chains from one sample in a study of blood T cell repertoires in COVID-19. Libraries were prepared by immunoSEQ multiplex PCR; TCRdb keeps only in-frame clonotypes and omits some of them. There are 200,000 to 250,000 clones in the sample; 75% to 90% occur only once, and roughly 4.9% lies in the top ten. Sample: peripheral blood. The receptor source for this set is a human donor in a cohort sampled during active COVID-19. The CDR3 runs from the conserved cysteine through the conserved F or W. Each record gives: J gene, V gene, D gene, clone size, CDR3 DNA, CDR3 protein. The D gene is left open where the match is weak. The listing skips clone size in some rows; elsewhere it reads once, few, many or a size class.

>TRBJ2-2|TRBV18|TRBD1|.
TGTGCCAGCTCACGACAGGGGGCCGGGGAGCTGTTTTTT
CASSRQGAGELFF
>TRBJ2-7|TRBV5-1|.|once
TGCGCCAGCAGCCCCTTTCTTGCGGCATCCTACGAGCAGTACTTC
CASSPFLAASYEQYF
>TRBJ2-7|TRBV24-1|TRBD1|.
TGTGCCACCAGAGGGGGCGCGAGAAACGAGCAGTACTTC
CATRGGARNEQYF
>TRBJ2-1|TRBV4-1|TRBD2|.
TGCGCCAGCAGCCCAGTTGTTGGGGCTAGCGGGGCATACAATGAGCAGTTCTTC
CASSPVVGASGAYNEQFF
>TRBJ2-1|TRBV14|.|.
TGTGCCAGCAGCCAAGATTGGCTTGAGCAGTTCTTC
CASSQDWLEQFF
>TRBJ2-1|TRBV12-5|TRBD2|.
TGTGCTAGTGGTGGGACTAGCGGGAGGGCCAATGAGCAGTTCTTC
CASGGTSGRANEQFF
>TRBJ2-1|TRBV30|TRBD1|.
TGTGCCTGGAGTTTCAGGACAGGGTACAATGAGCAGTTCTTC
CAWSFRTGYNEQFF
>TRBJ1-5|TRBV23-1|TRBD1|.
TGCGCCAGCAGTCAACCCAAGGACAGGGGGAGCAATCAGCCCCAGCATTTT
CASSQPKDRGSNQPQHF
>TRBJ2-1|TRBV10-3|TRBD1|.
TGTGCCATCAGTACCGGGACAGGGATAGGTGAGCAGTTCTTC
CAISTGTGIGEQFF
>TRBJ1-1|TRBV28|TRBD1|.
TGTGCCAGCAGTTTATCGGGACAGGGGCGGACTGAAGCTTTCTTT
CASSLSGQGRTEAFF
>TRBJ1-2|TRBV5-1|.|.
TGCGCCAGCAGACAGGGACTAGGGAACTATGGCTACACCTTC
CASRQGLGNYGYTF
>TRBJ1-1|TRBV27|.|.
TGTGCCAGCAGTTTATACAGGGACACTGAAGCTTTCTTT
CASSLYRDTEAFF
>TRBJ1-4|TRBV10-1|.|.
TGCGCCAGTCCTGACTCTGCCAAGGAAAAACTGTTTTTT
CASPDSAKEKLFF
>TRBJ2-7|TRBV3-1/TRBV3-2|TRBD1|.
TGTGCCAGCAGCTCTCAAGGACAGGGGCGAGAGCAGTACTTC
CASSSQGQGREQYF
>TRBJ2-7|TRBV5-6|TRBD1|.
TGTGCCAGCAGCCCACTCGACAGGGGGGTCTCCTACGAGCAGTACTTC
CASSPLDRGVSYEQYF
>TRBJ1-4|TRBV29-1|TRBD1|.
TGCAGCGTTACGACCTCAGGGGGTACTAATGAAAAACTGTTTTTT
CSVTTSGGTNEKLFF
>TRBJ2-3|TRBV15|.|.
TGTGCCACCAGCAGAGGAGGAACAGATACGCAGTATTTT
CATSRGGTDTQYF
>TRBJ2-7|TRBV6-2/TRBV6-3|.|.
TGTGCCAGCAGTTTTCCCACAGGGATCGGCGAGCAGTACTTC
CASSFPTGIGEQYF
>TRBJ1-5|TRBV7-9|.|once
TGTGCCAGCAGCTTACCGGGTAATCAGCCCCAGCATTTT
CASSLPGNQPQHF
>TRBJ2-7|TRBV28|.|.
TGTGCCAGCAGCTCCCAGGACGAGCAGTACTTC
CASSSQDEQYF
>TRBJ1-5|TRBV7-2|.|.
TGTGCCAGCAGCTTAGCAGGCCGGAGGGTCAATCAGCCCCAGCATTTT
CASSLAGRRVNQPQHF
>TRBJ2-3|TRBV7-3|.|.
TGTGCCAGCAGCTTAGCGGGGAGCACAGATACGCAGTATTTT
CASSLAGSTDTQYF
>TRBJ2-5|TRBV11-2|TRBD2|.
TGTGCCAGCAGCGGTAGCGGGAGCAGGGAGACCCAGTACTTC
CASSGSGSRETQYF
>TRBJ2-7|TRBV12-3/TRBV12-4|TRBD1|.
TGTGCCAGCACCCGGACAGGGCGCTACGAGCAGTACTTC
CASTRTGRYEQYF
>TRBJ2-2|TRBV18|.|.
TGTGCCAGCTCACCAATAGAAGGGGCGCCCGGGGAGCTGTTTTTT
CASSPIEGAPGELFF
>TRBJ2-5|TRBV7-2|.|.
TGTGCCAGCAGCTTAGGGGGCACACGATTGGAGACCCAGTACTTC
CASSLGGTRLETQYF
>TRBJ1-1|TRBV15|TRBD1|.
TGTGCCACCAGCCCGAGGAGGGGGCTCGACACTGAAGCTTTCTTT
CATSPRRGLDTEAFF
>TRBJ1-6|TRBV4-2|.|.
TGTGCCAGCAGCCAGGACAGTTATAATTCACCCCTCCACTTT
CASSQDSYNSPLHF
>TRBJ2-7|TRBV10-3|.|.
TGTGCCATCAGTGACGAACTAGCCAGGCACGAGCAGTACTTC
CAISDELARHEQYF
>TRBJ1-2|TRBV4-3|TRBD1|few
TGCGCCAGCAGCCAAGATCTTGGGACAGCTAACTATGGCTACACCTTC
CASSQDLGTANYGYTF
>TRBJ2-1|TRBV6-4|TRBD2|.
TGTGCCAGCAGCCCGGGACTAGCGGGAAGGGAGCAGTTCTTC
CASSPGLAGREQFF
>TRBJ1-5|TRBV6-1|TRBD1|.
TGTGCCAGCAGTGAGGACAGGAACCGATATAGCAATCAGCCCCAGCATTTT
CASSEDRNRYSNQPQHF
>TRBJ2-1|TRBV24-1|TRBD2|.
TGTGCCACCAGTGATCCGGCTAGCGGCTACAATGAGCAGTTCTTC
CATSDPASGYNEQFF
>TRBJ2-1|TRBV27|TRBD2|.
TGTGCCAGCAGTCCCCCACGACTAGCGGTAGACTACAATGAGCAGTTCTTC
CASSPPRLAVDYNEQFF
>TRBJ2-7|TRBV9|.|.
TGTGCCAGCAGCGTAGGGAATAGCGCCGCCTACGAGCAGTACTTC
CASSVGNSAAYEQYF
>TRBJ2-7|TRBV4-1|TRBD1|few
TGCGCCAGCAGCCCAGAACGGACAGGGTCGGGGGACGAGCAGTACTTC
CASSPERTGSGDEQYF
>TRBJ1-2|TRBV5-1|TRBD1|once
TGCGCCAGCAGCTTTACAGGGGACTATGGCTACACCTTC
CASSFTGDYGYTF
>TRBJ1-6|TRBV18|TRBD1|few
TGTGCCAGCTCACCAGCGGGACAGGGCTTTAATTCACCCCTCCACTTT
CASSPAGQGFNSPLHF
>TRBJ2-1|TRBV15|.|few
TGTGCCACAGGATCTAGCGCCTTCTACAATGAGCAGTTCTTC
CATGSSAFYNEQFF
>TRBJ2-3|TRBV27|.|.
TGTGCCAGCAGTTCCCGGTCCTCCACAGATACGCAGTATTTT
CASSSRSSTDTQYF